This entry lists 21 T cell receptor beta chains sequenced from one sample in a study of OX40 agonist ivuxolimab in advanced cancers. Some clones are missing from TCRdb's copy, which holds only in-frame ones; the method was immunoSEQ multiplex PCR. The table has 40,000 to 45,000 clones, over 80% seen once. The sequences come from CD4+ or CD8+ T cells sorted from blood, collected in a trial of the OX40 agonist ivuxolimab. These receptors all come from an adult with an advanced solid tumor such as melanoma, head and neck, liver or kidney cancer.

CDR3 DNA: TGTGCCAGCAGTTCAAGACCAACTCCCCAAGAGACCCAGTACTTC. The encoded protein is CASSSRPTPQETQYF. The rearrangement joins TRBV6-5 to TRBJ2-5; D is ambiguous. Germline CDR1 MNHEY, CDR2 SVGAGI. The CDR3 sequence is 15 residues long. The V and J ends lost 4 bases and 1 base respectively, with 13 bases between them.

The J gene is TRBJ2-5, the V gene TRBV18; 7 positions match TRBD1. Germline V CDR1 and CDR2: KGHSH, LQKENI. V lost 5 bases to trimming and J lost 6 bases; unmatched junction nucleotides: 6. This CDR3 spans 13 amino acids. The CDR3 region has the DNA TGTGCCAGCTCAACTGGACAGGTGAAGACCCAGTACTTC. Amino acid sequence: CASSTGQVKTQYF.

CDR3 DNA: TGCGCCAGCAGTCAAAATACACCCTGGAATGAGCAGTTCTTC. Its translation is CASSQNTPWNEQFF. The rearrangement links TRBV23-1 to TRBJ2-1; D uncertain. TRBV23-1 is marked as an open reading frame, function uncertain. The CDR3 sequence is 14 residues long. Trimming stripped 2 bases from V and 7 bases from J, with 12 bases between.

This clone has only a few counts. One end of the junction is discordant with germline, which a read error may explain. The chain recombines TRBV5-1 with TRBJ1-2, with D tentatively TRBD1 (5 bases). Germline-derived CDR1 and CDR2 are SGHRS and YFSETQ. This CDR3 contains 14 residues. CDR3 loop: CASSLWTNDYGYSF. The CDR3 DNA sequence: TGCGCCAGCAGCTTGTGGACAAACGACTATGGCTACTCCTTC.

V and J are TRBV5-1 and TRBJ1-4; 7 nucleotides agree with TRBD1. J gave up 7 bases and V 4 bases, and 7 bases lay outside the gene matches. Germline assignment: CDR1 SGHRS and CDR2 YFSETQ. The CDR3 runs 14 residues. CDR3 residues: CASSPTGEIEKLFF. The DNA for the CDR3 is TGCGCCAGCAGCCCCACAGGGGAAATTGAAAAACTGTTTTTT.

The chain recombines TRBV2 with TRBJ2-2; TRBD2 matches at 11 bases. This CDR3 has 17 amino acids. Trimming at V came to 7 bases and at J to 4 bases, leaving 11 bases not matched to a gene. The germline CDR1 and CDR2 sequences are SNHLY and FYNNEI. Written as DNA, the CDR3 is TGTGCCAGCAAGGGTGGGTCTAGCGGGAGGTCCACCGGGGAGCTGTTTTTT. Its protein is CASKGGSSGRSTGELFF.

The chain combines TRBV6-1 with TRBJ2-7; 11 bases map to TRBD2. Looked up from germline, CDR1 is MNHNS and CDR2 is SASEGT. V lost 4 bases and J lost 6; bases outside the gene matches: 8. This CDR3 is built from 15 residues. The CDR3 is CASSATSGTFGEQYF. Here the CDR3 DNA reads TGTGCCAGCAGTGCGACTAGCGGGACGTTCGGCGAGCAGTACTTC.

The chain employs TRBV28 and TRBJ1-5; D remains ambiguous. This CDR3 has 14 residues. Trimming stripped 6 bases from V and 7 bases from J, with 16 bases between. CDR1 and CDR2 from the germline V gene are MDHEN and SYDVKM. CDR3 bases: TGTGCCAGCAGCCCCCGGGCCACAAGGCAGCCCCAGCATTTT. Protein product: CASSPRATRQPQHF.

The gene calls are TRBV28 and TRBJ2-2, with 8 bases fitting TRBD2. V dropped 5 bases and J dropped 6; count of bases not matched to a gene: 11. The CDR3 contains 16 residues. From germline, CDR1 is MDHEN and CDR2 SYDVKM. The CDR3 loop is CASSGWSGRAPGELFF. CDR3 DNA: TGTGCCAGCAGTGGATGGAGCGGGAGAGCCCCCGGGGAGCTGTTTTTT.

The V and J genes are TRBV30 and TRBJ1-2, with D uncertain. Between the trimmed V and J ends, which lost 0 bases and 4 bases, there was a span of 9 bases. Germline CDR1 reads GTSNPN; CDR2 reads SVGIG (reference sequence). The CDR3 spans 13 residues. The CDR3 spells CAWSVGRSYGYTF. CDR3 in DNA: TGTGCCTGGAGTGTAGGCCGGAGCTATGGCTACACCTTC.

The V call is TRBV19, the J call TRBJ2-3; no clear D. The germline V gene encodes CDR1 LNHDA and CDR2 SQIVND (reference sequence). V was cut by 3 bases and J by 1 base, with 5 bases left in between. The CDR3 contains 13 residues. The CDR3 is CASSIGGTDTQYF. CDR3 coding DNA: TGTGCCAGTAGTATTGGGGGCACAGATACGCAGTATTTT.

The rearrangement uses TRBV7-3 and TRBJ2-2; 11 nucleotides line up with TRBD1. The CDR3 is made up of 16 amino acids. Germline V lookup: CDR1 SGHTA, CDR2 FQGTGA. V trimming: 4 bases; J trimming: 2 bases; junction bases outside the gene matches: 3. The CDR3 sequence: CASSWTGGPNTGELFF. In nucleotides, the CDR3 is TGTGCCAGCAGCTGGACAGGGGGCCCTAACACCGGGGAGCTGTTTTTT.

This clone turned up a few times. The V and J genes are TRBV28 and TRBJ2-7, with unresolved D. CDR1 and CDR2 (germline): MDHEN, SYDVKM. The CDR3 has 14 amino acids. The germline V and J ends were trimmed by 4 bases and 7 bases, with 17 bases remaining between them. The CDR3 loop is CASSSEPLAGEQYF. CDR3 in DNA: TGTGCCAGCAGTTCGGAGCCTCTGGCCGGGGAGCAGTACTTC.

This clone was observed a single time. The CDR3: CASKTSMNNEQFF. The DNA of the CDR3 is TGTGCCAGCAAAACTAGCATGAACAATGAGCAGTTCTTC. The chain employs TRBV27 and TRBJ2-1; the D gene is possibly TRBD2 (6 bases). Trimming pared 7 bases from V and 5 bases from J, leaving 12 bases between. This CDR3 is 13 amino acids long. Germline CDR1 and CDR2: MNHEY and SMNVEV (reference sequence).

The chain links TRBV7-3 to TRBJ2-5, with D possibly matching TRBD1 (6 bases). Trimming removed 0 bases from V and 1 base from J, with 9 bases in between. Germline CDR1 SGHTA, CDR2 FQGTGA. CDR3 size: 15 residues. The CDR3 nucleotides read TGTGCCAGCAGCTTAACCGGGACAATCCAAGAGACCCAGTACTTC. It codes for CASSLTGTIQETQYF.

The gene calls are TRBV19 and TRBJ1-5; 7 bases are a match to TRBD1. The CDR3 is 18 residues long. The V gene's germline CDR1 is LNHDA and CDR2 SQIVND (reference sequence). Trimming took 3 bases from V and 0 from J; bases not matched to a gene: 11. In DNA, the CDR3 is TGTGCCAGTAGTATTTTCGGGACAGAGCTCTATAGCAATCAGCCCCAGCATTTT. Amino acid sequence: CASSIFGTELYSNQPQHF.

The gene calls are TRBV7-2 and TRBJ2-5, with D possibly being TRBD1 or TRBD2 (5 bases each). This CDR3 has 15 residues. The V gene's germline CDR1 is SGHTA and CDR2 FQGNSA. Trimming left V 5 bases short and J 1 base short, with 14 bases between. The CDR3 region is CASSPGQGGQETQYF. In DNA form, the CDR3 reads TGTGCCAGCAGCCCGGGGCAGGGTGGCCAAGAGACCCAGTACTTC.

This clone was found once. This chain joins TRBV19 and TRBJ2-4; a weak D match, TRBD1 (5 bases). The CDR3 runs 15 residues. CDR1 is LNHDA and CDR2 is SQIVND in the germline V gene (reference sequence). Trimming left V 2 bases short and J 5 bases short, with 13 bases between. The CDR3 sequence is CASSIQGSLQNIQYF. CDR3 DNA: TGTGCCAGTAGTATACAGGGTAGCTTGCAAAACATTCAGTACTTC.

This chain joins TRBV7-2 and TRBJ2-3, with D possibly called TRBD1 or TRBD2 (5 bases each). This CDR3 contains 17 residues. Germline V lookup: CDR1 SGHTA, CDR2 FQGNSA. V lost 6 bases and J 6 bases, leaving 25 bases between the germline ends. The CDR3 is CASSSGWGNQIRDTQYF. The CDR3, as DNA: TGTGCCAGCAGTTCAGGGTGGGGGAACCAGATTCGGGATACGCAGTATTTT.

The chain carries TRBV9 and TRBJ2-7; tentatively, D is TRBD2 (6 bases). Germline CDR1 SGDLS, CDR2 YYNGEE. The CDR3 spans 15 residues. V was shortened by 0 bases and J by 3 bases, with 13 bases between the two germline ends. This CDR3 is CASSVGLDSGYEQYF. CDR3 bases: TGTGCCAGCAGCGTAGGACTAGATAGTGGCTACGAGCAGTACTTC. Complete variable domain (other parts from reference TRBV9 and TRBJ2-7): DSGVTQTPKHLITATGQRVTLRCSPRSGDLSVYWYQQSLDQGLQFLIQYYNGEERAKGNILERFSAQQFPDLHSELNLSSLELGDSALYFCASSVGLDSGYEQYFGPGTRLTVT.

The genes are TRBV19 and TRBJ2-7, with D perhaps TRBD1 (6 bases). With 6 bases removed from V and 4 bases from J, the gap between germline ends came to 16 bases. Germline assignment: CDR1 LNHDA and CDR2 SQIVND (reference sequence). This CDR3 is built from 14 residues. The CDR3 nucleotides are TGTGCCAGTAGGGAGACAGGTCCGGTTTACGAGCAGTACTTC. This codes for CASRETGPVYEQYF.